Shown below are 26 T cell receptor beta chains from a single sample sequenced in a study of cytomegalovirus exposure and HLA in healthy donors. The primer mix had 60 Vbeta and 13 Jbeta primers. Here immunoSEQ multiplex PCR was the method, and the copy in TCRdb shows in-frame clones only, minus some. The repertoire holds approximately 100,000 clones, just over 70% seen once, with about 0.84% in the top ten. The sequencing input was PBMCs. The receptors come from a boy aged 5-17 years in good health and CMV-seronegative.

The CDR3 DNA follows: TGTGCCAGCAGGCTTCCGGGGACCGGGGAGCTGTTTTTT. Translation gives CASRLPGTGELFF. The gene calls are TRBV7-9 and TRBJ2-2; D perhaps matches TRBD2 (5 bases). Germline CDR1 reads SEHNR; CDR2 reads FQNEAQ (reference sequence). The CDR3 runs 13 residues. V was trimmed by 6 bases and J by 5 bases, leaving 10 bases between them.

V is TRBV5-1 and J is TRBJ2-3; 8 bases align to TRBD1. Germline V gene data show CDR1 as SGHRS and CDR2 as YFSETQ. The CDR3 has 14 amino acids. J gave up 7 bases and V 4 bases, and 8 bases lay outside the gene matches. CDR3 amino acids: CASSVQGAYNTQYF. CDR3 nucleotide sequence: TGCGCCAGCAGCGTTCAGGGGGCATACAATACGCAGTATTTT.

V and J are TRBV27 and TRBJ1-1, with 11 bases lining up with TRBD1. There are 14 residues in the CDR3. With V trimmed by 8 bases and J by 4 bases, 6 bases remained unmatched. Germline V gene sequence: CDR1 MNHEY, CDR2 SMNVEV (reference sequence). CDR3 sequence (DNA): TGTGCCAGCTATCGGACAGGGGGCCGCACTGAAGCTTTCTTT. This encodes CASYRTGGRTEAFF.

The chain joins TRBV28 to TRBJ1-1, with 8 bases aligning to TRBD1. V shed 5 bases and J 5 bases; nucleotides not matched to a gene: 10. The CDR3 runs to 15 residues. CDR1 MDHEN and CDR2 SYDVKM come from the germline V gene. The CDR3 sequence: CASSQSDRVLTEAFF. Here the CDR3 DNA reads TGTGCCAGCAGTCAATCGGACAGGGTCTTAACTGAAGCTTTCTTT.

This clone was seen only a few times. This chain joins TRBV21-1 and TRBJ1-5; no check of the table's D call, TRBD1, against the DNA was made. TRBV21-1 is an annotated pseudogene. This CDR3 spans 15 amino acids. For the CDR3, the DNA is TGTGCCAGCAGCAAAGTGGATCACAGCACTCAGCCCCAGCATTTT. Its translation: CASSKVDHSTQPQHF.

This clone was counted between two and nine times. The chain is built from TRBV28 and TRBJ1-1; TRBD1 aligns across 7 bases. After removal of 1 base from V and 8 bases from J, the junction contained 10 bases not matched to a gene. Looked up from germline, CDR1 is MDHEN and CDR2 is SYDVKM. CDR3 length equals 15 residues. For the CDR3, the DNA is TGTGCCAGCAGTTTATATAGGGACAGCCAAAAAGAAGCTTTCTTT. This sequence encodes CASSLYRDSQKEAFF.

This chain joins TRBV9 and TRBJ1-2; D remains ambiguous. CDR1 and CDR2 from the germline V gene are SGDLS and YYNGEE. This CDR3 spans 13 amino acids. Trimming removed 3 bases from V and 9 bases from J, with 15 bases in between. CDR3 DNA: TGTGCCAGCAGCGAACGAGTGGGAGGGAGCTACACCTTC. This gives the protein CASSERVGGSYTF.

The chain links TRBV7-2 to TRBJ2-7; a weak D match, TRBD2 (6 bases). The CDR3 sequence is 16 residues long. The V gene's germline CDR1 is SGHTA and CDR2 FQGNSA. The V gene lost 5 bases and the J gene lost 8 bases, with 25 bases spanning the gap. CDR3 nucleotide sequence: TGTGCCAGCAGCAGTACACCCCTCGGGACTCCCGCCCAGCAGTACTTC. Its translation is CASSSTPLGTPAQQYF.

CDR3 sequence reads: CASKGQGLNTEAFF. The CDR3 DNA reads as TGTGCCAGCAAGGGACAGGGTTTGAACACTGAAGCTTTCTTT. V is TRBV7-2 and J is TRBJ1-1, with TRBD1 identical over 9 bases. With V trimmed by 7 bases and J by 0 bases, 3 bases remained unmatched. The CDR3 extends over 14 amino acids. Germline assignment: CDR1 SGHTA and CDR2 FQGNSA.

The V gene is TRBV4-1, the J gene TRBJ2-1, with a weak D call TRBD1 (5 bases). The length of the CDR3 is 16 residues. The germline CDR1 and CDR2 sequences are MGHRA and YSYEKL. The germline V and J ends were trimmed by 1 base and 0 bases, with 10 bases remaining between them. The CDR3 DNA is TGCGCCAGCAGCCAAGGGACATTTAGCTCCTACAATGAGCAGTTCTTC. This sequence encodes CASSQGTFSSYNEQFF.

The rearrangement uses TRBV7-3 and TRBJ1-1; D might be TRBD1 (6 bases). Germline V lookup: CDR1 SGHTA, CDR2 FQGTGA. The CDR3 extends over 13 amino acids. The ends were cut back, 4 bases at V and 3 bases at J, with 9 bases in the middle. In nucleotides, the CDR3 is TGTGCCAGCAGCTCCAGGGGAGACACTGAAGCTTTCTTT. This translates into CASSSRGDTEAFF.

This clone was counted only a few times. The chain combines TRBV6-5 with TRBJ1-2, with D possibly matching TRBD1 (6 bases). Germline V gene lookup returns CDR1 MNHEY and CDR2 SVGAGI. This CDR3 is built from 15 residues. V dropped 7 bases and J dropped 8 bases, with 23 bases sitting between them. CDR3 nucleotide sequence: TGTGCCAGCACCTCCCGAAAGATACAGGGCCGCGGCTACACCTTC. Protein: CASTSRKIQGRGYTF.

This clone was observed a single time. V is TRBV2 and J is TRBJ1-2, with TRBD1 identical over 7 bases. CDR3 length equals 15 residues. V was pared by 6 bases and J by 4 bases, with 11 bases of the junction left unmatched. CDR1 and CDR2 (germline): SNHLY, FYNNEI. CDR3 sequence reads: CASSSDRVNVYGYTF. CDR3 in DNA: TGTGCCAGCAGCAGCGACAGGGTCAACGTCTATGGCTACACCTTC.

The V and J genes are TRBV30 and TRBJ2-2; 11 bases line up with TRBD2. Germline CDR1 and CDR2: GTSNPN and SVGIG (reference sequence). The CDR3 loop spans 17 amino acids. J was trimmed by 9 bases and V by 2 bases; bases with no gene match: 14. In DNA, the CDR3 is TGTGCCTGGAGTCTCGGACTAGCGGGCCTACACCGTCGGGAGCTGTTTTTT. Encoded protein: CAWSLGLAGLHRRELFF.

The sample holds a few counts of this clone. This rearrangement joins TRBV18 to TRBJ1-1; tentatively, D is TRBD1 (6 bases). CDR3 length equals 12 residues. V dropped 5 bases and J dropped 4 bases, with 8 bases sitting between them. The germline V gene encodes CDR1 KGHSH and CDR2 LQKENI. The CDR3 region has the DNA TGTGCCAGCTCAGTCAGGGGCACTGAAGCTTTCTTT. Protein: CASSVRGTEAFF.

This clone was seen once. The V and J genes are TRBV7-2 and TRBJ1-6; 7 bases are a match to TRBD1. The CDR3 runs to 15 residues. Germline lookup yields CDR1 SGHTA and CDR2 FQGNSA. The V segment lost 2 bases and the J segment 6 bases; nucleotides outside the gene matches: 4. The CDR3 spells CASSLRDSFNSPLHF. Written as DNA, the CDR3 is TGTGCCAGCAGCTTAAGGGACAGCTTTAATTCACCCCTCCACTTT.

The chain has TRBV28 and TRBJ1-2, with no clear D. The CDR3 extends over 14 amino acids. Trimming left V 2 bases short and J 3 bases short, with 10 bases between. CDR1 and CDR2 from the germline V gene are MDHEN and SYDVKM. CDR3 DNA sequence: TGTGCCAGCAGTTTAGACCGACGGGACTATGGCTACACCTTC. This encodes CASSLDRRDYGYTF.

This clone was found a few times. CDR3 region: CASSWGTGIDEQYF. The CDR3 DNA sequence: TGTGCCAGCAGTTGGGGGACAGGGATAGACGAGCAGTACTTC. J is TRBJ2-7 and V is TRBV27, with 9 bases fitting TRBD1. The CDR3 extends over 14 amino acids. Germline loops: CDR1 MNHEY, CDR2 SMNVEV (reference sequence). Trimming at V came to 4 bases and at J to 5 bases, leaving 6 bases not matched to a gene.

The J gene is TRBJ2-1, the V gene TRBV7-9, with 8 bases lining up with TRBD2. The CDR3 loop spans 16 amino acids. CDR1 is SEHNR and CDR2 is FQNEAQ in the germline V gene (reference sequence). The J segment lost 2 bases and the V segment lost 0 bases, leaving 3 bases of the junction unmatched. The CDR3: CASSLALSGTYNEQFF. The CDR3 DNA sequence: TGTGCCAGCAGCTTAGCGCTTAGCGGGACCTACAATGAGCAGTTCTTC.

The rearrangement uses TRBV5-4 and TRBJ2-3; D is perhaps TRBD2 (6 bases). CDR1 SGHNT and CDR2 YYREEE come from the germline V gene (reference sequence). Trimming stripped 0 bases from V and 3 bases from J, with 11 bases between. The CDR3 is 15 residues long. The DNA for the CDR3 is TGTGCCAGCAGCTTGGGGGGGGATTCAACAGATACGCAGTATTTT. Translating it yields CASSLGGDSTDTQYF.

The gene calls are TRBV14 and TRBJ1-1; 7 bases are a match to TRBD1. Germline V gives CDR1 SGHDN, CDR2 FVKESK. V trimming: 2 bases; J trimming: 1 base; junction bases outside the gene matches: 13. The CDR3 runs to 18 residues. Written as DNA, the CDR3 is TGTGCCAGCAGCCAATTGATTGGGACAGCACCGCGGAACACTGAAGCTTTCTTT. Translation: CASSQLIGTAPRNTEAFF. The variable domain in full, completed from reference TRBV14 and TRBJ1-1, reads EAGVTQFPSHSVIEKGQTVTLRCDPISGHDNLYWYRRVMGKEIKFLLHFVKESKQDESGMPNNRFLAERTGGTYSTLKVQPAELEDSGVYFCASSQLIGTAPRNTEAFFGQGTRLTVV.

The chain employs TRBV28 and TRBJ1-6, with TRBD1 matching over 7 bases. With V trimmed by 5 bases and J by 11 bases, 9 bases remained unmatched. From germline, CDR1 is MDHEN and CDR2 SYDVKM. The CDR3 is made up of 14 amino acids. In DNA, the CDR3 is TGTGCCAGCAGTCTACTGACAGGGACCGCACCCCTCCACTTT. Amino acids: CASSLLTGTAPLHF.

This chain connects TRBV19 to TRBJ1-3; D is unresolved. The CDR3 contains 14 residues. Trimming stripped 8 bases from V and 2 bases from J, with 13 bases between. Germline loops: CDR1 LNHDA, CDR2 SQIVND (reference sequence). CDR3 bases: TGTGCCAGTGGCCTCATCCCCCCTGGAAACACCATATATTTT. Its translation: CASGLIPPGNTIYF.

This clone was seen a handful of times. This chain joins TRBV7-8 and TRBJ1-4; weak D call: TRBD1 (6 bases). Germline CDR1 SGHVS, CDR2 FQNEAQ. CDR3 length: 15 amino acids. Trimming removed 5 bases from V and 6 bases from J, with 16 bases in between. As DNA, the CDR3 is TGTGCCAGCAGCCCCCCCCAGGGGCCCGATGAAAAACTGTTTTTT. It codes for CASSPPQGPDEKLFF.

Only a few counts were recorded for this clone. The chain employs TRBV28 and TRBJ1-1; 9 nucleotides match TRBD1. Germline CDR1 MDHEN, CDR2 SYDVKM. This CDR3 has 18 amino acids. V was pared by 5 bases and J by 0 bases, with 13 bases of the junction left unmatched. The CDR3 DNA reads as TGTGCCAGCAGTCCCAGCCCCGGGACAGGGCCAATGAACACTGAAGCTTTCTTT. As protein: CASSPSPGTGPMNTEAFF.

The sample holds one count of this clone. V is TRBV9 and J is TRBJ1-4; a weak D match, TRBD1 (6 bases). Germline V CDR1 and CDR2: SGDLS, YYNGEE. CDR3 length equals 16 residues. Trimming shortened V by 4 bases and J by 4 bases, and 17 bases separated the two germline ends. CDR3 bases: TGTGCCAGCAGCCTTAATAAGGACAGAAATAATGAAAAACTGTTTTTT. Translated: CASSLNKDRNNEKLFF.